The 19 T cell receptor beta chains in this list originate from one sample, sequenced in a study of T cell clusters in autoimmune cytopenias. Each sample's input was approximately 0.25 ug genomic DNA, 30,000 to 45,000 genome equivalents. Multiplex touch-down PCR amplified TRB using TRB-A and TRB-B pools in one tube. TCRdb processed the multiplex PCR reads again and assigns one entry to each CDR3 protein, with no DNA. This sample's table reports about 5,000 distinct CDR3 sequences. The same sample was also studied in work on T cell repertoires in aging, cancer and after chemotherapy.

The sequencing sample was made of peripheral blood. The receptors come from a human donor in good health.

The gene calls are TRBV5-1 and TRBJ2-1; TCRdb's D call, TRBD1, is unchecked because there is no DNA. CDR1 and CDR2 (germline): SGHRS, YFSETQ. The CDR3 spans 14 residues. The chain's CDR3 is CASRPGTLFGEQFF.

The chain combines TRBV5-4 with TRBJ2-2. The CDR3 spans 15 residues. CDR1 and CDR2 (germline): SGHNT, YYREEE (reference sequence). CDR3 in amino acids: CASSLVSRNTGELFF.

The J gene is TRBJ2-2, the V gene TRBV5-1; TCRdb's D call of TRBD2 is untestable without DNA. The CDR3 is made up of 15 amino acids. Germline CDR1 SGHRS, CDR2 YFSETQ. CDR3 residues: CASTGTSGTPGELFF.

Here the CDR3 reads CSVEVPGNSYEQYF. The V gene is TRBV29-1, the J gene TRBJ2-7. CDR1 is SQVTM, CDR2 ANQGSEA, per germline. The CDR3 covers 14 residues.

The CDR3 sequence: CASSSGGTQAFF. V and J are TRBV12-3 or TRBV12-4 and TRBJ1-1. The CDR3 length is 12 residues.

This chain uses TRBV5-6 with TRBJ2-5; TCRdb's D gene call, TRBD1, goes unchecked for lack of DNA. CDR3 size: 15 residues. Germline CDR1 is SGHDT and CDR2 is YYEEEE. CDR3 in amino acids: CASSLVQGAQETQYF.

The V and J genes are TRBV4-2 and TRBJ2-1. Germline values: CDR1 LGHNA, CDR2 YNFKEQ. There are 15 residues in the CDR3. This chain's CDR3 is CASSQARDLYNEQFF.

The V and J genes are TRBV5-6 and TRBJ2-3; as DNA is missing, the TRBD1 call by TCRdb cannot be tested. This CDR3 spans 14 amino acids. Germline values: CDR1 SGHDT, CDR2 YYEEEE. The CDR3 sequence: CAIHSSPSTDTQYF.

J is TRBJ1-2 and V is TRBV6-5; TCRdb's D call of TRBD1 is untestable without DNA. The CDR3 length is 15 residues. The germline gives CDR1 MNHEY, CDR2 SVGAGI. The CDR3 is CASSTATGVPSGYTF.

The V and J genes are TRBV19 and TRBJ2-1; TCRdb selects TRBD2, and the lack of DNA leaves this call unchecked. CDR3 length: 17 residues. Germline assignment: CDR1 LNHDA and CDR2 SQIVND (reference sequence). The CDR3 region is CASSIQAGRTPYNEQFF.

Measured by frequency, this clonotype is medium-sized (0.01 to 0.1%). The chain joins TRBV19 to TRBJ2-2. Germline CDR1 LNHDA, CDR2 SQIVND (reference sequence). This CDR3 is 13 amino acids long. CDR3 loop: CASSPARTGELFF.

The rearrangement joins TRBV7-2 to TRBJ2-3; the TCRdb D gene call, TRBD2, has no DNA to confirm it. The CDR3 is 15 amino acids. Germline V gene data show CDR1 as SGHTA and CDR2 as FQGNSA. The CDR3 is CASSLTRESTDTQYF.

V is TRBV30 and J is TRBJ2-5; the D call of TRBD2 rests on TCRdb alone, since no DNA is present to check it. From germline, CDR1 is GTSNPN and CDR2 SVGIG (reference sequence). This CDR3 is 15 amino acids long. The CDR3 protein is CAWSVGFGGRETQYF.

The V gene is TRBV29-1, the J gene TRBJ2-2; TCRdb selects TRBD1, and the lack of DNA leaves this call unchecked. Germline-derived CDR1 and CDR2 are SQVTM and ANQGSEA. The CDR3 loop spans 12 amino acids. CDR3 sequence: CSVNRGTGELFF.

The chain links TRBV6-6 to TRBJ2-1; TCRdb indicates TRBD2, and absent DNA this call remains unverified. Germline CDR1 reads MNHNY; CDR2 reads SVGAGI (reference sequence). This CDR3 has 17 amino acids. CDR3: CASSRNQRTSSYNEQFF.

The V gene is TRBV6-5, the J gene TRBJ2-1; with no DNA, the TCRdb D assignment of TRBD2 cannot be verified. CDR3 length equals 15 residues. CDR1 and CDR2 from the germline V gene are MNHEY and SVGAGI. CDR3 amino acids: CASRPTSGAPNEQFF.

This chain joins TRBV7-6 and TRBJ2-2; TCRdb calls TRBD2, which cannot be checked without DNA. The CDR3 extends over 16 amino acids. Germline V lookup: CDR1 SGHVS, CDR2 FNYEAQ. This CDR3 is CASSLVGGTNTGELFF.

V gene TRBV7-9 combines with J gene TRBJ2-7; TCRdb outputs TRBD2, but without DNA this stays unchecked. Germline V gene data show CDR1 as SEHNR and CDR2 as FQNEAQ (reference sequence). The CDR3 totals 15 residues. CDR3 amino acids: CASSLGGRAHYEQYF.

By frequency, this clonotype registers medium-sized (0.01 to 0.1%). CDR3: CASSSPGTGVTKNIQYF. V gene TRBV12-3 or TRBV12-4 combines with J gene TRBJ2-4; TCRdb proposes TRBD1, but this gene call is untestable without DNA. This CDR3 has 17 amino acids.